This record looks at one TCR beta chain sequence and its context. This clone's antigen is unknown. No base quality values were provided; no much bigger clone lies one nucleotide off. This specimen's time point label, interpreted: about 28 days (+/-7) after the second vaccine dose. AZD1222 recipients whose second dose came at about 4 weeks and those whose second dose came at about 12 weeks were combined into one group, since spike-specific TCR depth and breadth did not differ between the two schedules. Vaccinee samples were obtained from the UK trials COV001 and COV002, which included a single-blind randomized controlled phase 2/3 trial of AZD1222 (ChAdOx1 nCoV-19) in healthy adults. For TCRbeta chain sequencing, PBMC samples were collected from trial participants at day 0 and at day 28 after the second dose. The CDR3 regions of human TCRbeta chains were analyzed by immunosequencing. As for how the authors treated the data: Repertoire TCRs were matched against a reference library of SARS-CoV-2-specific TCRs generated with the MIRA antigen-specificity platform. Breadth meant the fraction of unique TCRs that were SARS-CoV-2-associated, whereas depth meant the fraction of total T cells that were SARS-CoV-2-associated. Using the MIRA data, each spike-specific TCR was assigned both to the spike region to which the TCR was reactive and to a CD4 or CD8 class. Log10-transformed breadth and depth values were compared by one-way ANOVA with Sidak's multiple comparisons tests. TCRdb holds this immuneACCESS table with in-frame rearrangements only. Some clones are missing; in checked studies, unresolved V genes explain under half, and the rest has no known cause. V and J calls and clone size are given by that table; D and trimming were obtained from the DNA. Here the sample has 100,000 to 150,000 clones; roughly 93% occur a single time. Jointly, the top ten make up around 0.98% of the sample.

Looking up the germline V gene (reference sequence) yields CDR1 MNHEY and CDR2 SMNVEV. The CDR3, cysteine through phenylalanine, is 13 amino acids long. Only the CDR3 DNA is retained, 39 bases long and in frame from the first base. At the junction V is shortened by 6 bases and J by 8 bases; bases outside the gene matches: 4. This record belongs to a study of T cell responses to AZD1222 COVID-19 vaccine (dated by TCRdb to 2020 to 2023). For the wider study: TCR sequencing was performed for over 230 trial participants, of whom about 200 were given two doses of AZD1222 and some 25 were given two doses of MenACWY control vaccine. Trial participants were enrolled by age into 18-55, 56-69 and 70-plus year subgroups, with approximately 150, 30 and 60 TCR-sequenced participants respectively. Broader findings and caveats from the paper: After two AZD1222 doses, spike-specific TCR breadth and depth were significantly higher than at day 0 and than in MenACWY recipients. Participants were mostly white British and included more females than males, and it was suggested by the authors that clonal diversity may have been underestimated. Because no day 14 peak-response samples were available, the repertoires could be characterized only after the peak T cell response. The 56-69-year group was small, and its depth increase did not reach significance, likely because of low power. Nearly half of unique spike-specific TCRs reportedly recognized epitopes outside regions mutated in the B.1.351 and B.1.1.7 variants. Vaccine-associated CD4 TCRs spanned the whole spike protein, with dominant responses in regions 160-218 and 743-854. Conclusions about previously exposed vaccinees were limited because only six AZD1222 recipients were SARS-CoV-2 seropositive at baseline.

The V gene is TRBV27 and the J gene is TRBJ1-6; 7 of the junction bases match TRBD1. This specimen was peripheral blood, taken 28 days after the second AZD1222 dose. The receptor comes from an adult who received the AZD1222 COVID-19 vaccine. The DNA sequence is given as TGTGCCAGCAGACGACAGGGTTATTCACCCCTCCACTTT. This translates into CASRRQGYSPLHF.